This T cell receptor beta chain was retrieved from a study of monozygotic twins with cystic fibrosis. Study-level findings and limits: The repertoire was suggested to be naive-dominated, clonality median roughly 0.0093. No link emerged between shared CDR3 counts and age, concordance or severity.

Generated by immunoSEQ multiplex PCR, the TCRdb table keeps only in-frame clones and is missing some. This table has just under 20,000 clones, about 89% appearing once. In the case of this clone: What it binds is unknown.

The germline V gene encodes CDR1 SGDLS and CDR2 YYNGEE. The CDR3 consists of 16 residues. J gave up 0 bases and V 3 bases, and 6 bases lay outside the gene matches. The rearrangement links TRBV9 to TRBJ2-3; 8 bases map to TRBD1. The TCR sequence derives from a girl aged 2-10 years with cystic fibrosis. Sequences were obtained from blood. The CDR3: CASSGRQGTSTDTQYF. As DNA, the CDR3 is TGTGCCAGCAGCGGCAGACAGGGGACTAGCACAGATACGCAGTATTTT.